The present T cell receptor beta chain was sequenced within a study of T cells in localized non-small cell lung cancer. Whole-study results and caveats: Uninvolved neighboring lung showed the greatest T cell clonality, exceeding tumor. Detection in adjacent lung was observed for a median around 50 of the top 100 tumor clones. One tumor region alone was sequenced, and heterogeneity therefore remains possible.

This clone came up a few times. Antigen specificity is unknown. Looked up from germline, CDR1 is GTSNPN and CDR2 is SVGIG (reference sequence). Trimming left V 4 bases short and J 3 bases short, with 13 bases between. The CDR3 sequence is 14 residues long. Assay: immunoSEQ multiplex PCR; the TCRdb copy retains only in-frame clones and omits some. Of 1,600 or so clones listed, approximately 25% are singletons. This chain connects TRBV30 to TRBJ1-3; D not certain. Here the sequenced sample was normal lung tissue next to the tumor, taken before any cancer treatment. The sequence derives from a female donor over 55 with stage I lung adenocarcinoma. The CDR3 DNA sequence: TGTGCCTGGAATACCGGGCTAGGTGGAAACACCATATATTTT. Translated: CAWNTGLGGNTIYF.